The sequence of this T cell receptor beta chain was determined in a study of T cells in Graves' hyperthyroidism and ophthalmopathy. It was RNA transcripts that yielded the amplified TCR beta CDR3 regions. An initial round of RT-PCR targeting the TCR CDR3 relied on the HTBI primer set. TCRdb called the multiplex PCR reads again in MiXCR, with one record for every CDR3 protein. The sample shows roughly 170,000 distinct CDR3 sequences, approximately 15% of them seen only once. Trimming shortened V by 8 bases and J by 5 bases, and 16 bases separated the two germline ends. The CDR3 extends over 14 amino acids. Germline-derived CDR1 and CDR2 are SNHLY and FYNNEI. Overall study results and limits: Model-based prediction identified ophthalmopathy a median roughly 5.9 months prior to its onset.

With regard to this clonotype: The antigen is unknown.

Patients counted as stable if ophthalmopathy did not develop within 18 months. Reasons for excluding patients were uncontrolled infection, other autoimmune disease, pregnancy or lactation. The material sequenced was blood. This sequence was found in a woman aged 45 to 65 with Graves' hyperthyroidism. J is TRBJ1-5 and V is TRBV2; possibly TRBD1 for D (5 bases). The CDR3 region has the DNA TGTGCCAGCTGCCCTTTAGACAGTGATCAGCCCCAGCATTTT. This sequence encodes CASCPLDSDQPQHF.